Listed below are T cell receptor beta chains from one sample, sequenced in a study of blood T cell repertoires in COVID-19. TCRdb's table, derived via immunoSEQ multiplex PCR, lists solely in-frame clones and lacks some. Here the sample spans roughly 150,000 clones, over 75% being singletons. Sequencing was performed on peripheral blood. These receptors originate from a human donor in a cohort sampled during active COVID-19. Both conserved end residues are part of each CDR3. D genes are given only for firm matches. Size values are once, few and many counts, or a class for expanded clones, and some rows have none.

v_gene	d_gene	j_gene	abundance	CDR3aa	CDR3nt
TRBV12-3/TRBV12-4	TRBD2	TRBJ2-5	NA	CASSLGLAGVYF	TGTGCCAGCAGTTTAGGACTAGCGGGGGTGTACTTC
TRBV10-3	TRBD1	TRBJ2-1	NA	CAISESKVSRGRLLDEQFF	TGTGCCATCAGTGAGTCGAAGGTTAGCAGGGGGCGCCTCCTGGATGAGCAGTTCTTC
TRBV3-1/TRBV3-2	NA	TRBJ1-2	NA	CASSQGLRGRDYGYTF	TGTGCCAGCAGCCAAGGCCTAAGAGGGCGCGACTATGGCTACACCTTC
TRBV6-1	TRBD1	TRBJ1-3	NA	CASSVPRGRYTIYF	TGTGCCAGCAGTGTCCCGAGGGGGCGGTACACCATATATTTT
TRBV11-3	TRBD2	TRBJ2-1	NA	CASSWGLAGYNEQFF	TGTGCCAGCAGCTGGGGACTAGCGGGATACAATGAGCAGTTCTTC
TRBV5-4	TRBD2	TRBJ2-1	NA	CASSSGLADSYNEQFF	TGTGCCAGCAGCTCGGGACTAGCGGACTCCTACAATGAGCAGTTCTTC
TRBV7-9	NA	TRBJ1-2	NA	CASSSDIIGYTF	TGTGCCAGCAGCTCGGACATCATCGGCTACACCTTC
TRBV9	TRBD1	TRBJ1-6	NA	CASSGSGQGNSPLHF	TGTGCCAGCAGCGGCTCGGGACAGGGGAATTCACCCCTCCACTTT
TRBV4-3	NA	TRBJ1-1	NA	CASSLGGNTEAFF	TGCGCCAGCAGCCTCGGGGGGAACACTGAAGCTTTCTTT
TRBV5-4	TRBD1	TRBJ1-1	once	CASSDGQGLSEAFF	TGTGCCAGCAGTGACGGACAGGGGCTATCTGAAGCTTTCTTT
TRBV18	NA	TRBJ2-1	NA	CASSPQGMRAEQFF	TGTGCCAGCTCACCACAGGGTATGAGGGCTGAGCAGTTCTTC
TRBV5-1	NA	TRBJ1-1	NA	CASSLGAVPEAFF	TGCGCCAGCAGCTTGGGGGCAGTGCCTGAAGCTTTCTTT
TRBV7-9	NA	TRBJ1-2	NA	CASSLGRSGMDYGYTF	TGTGCCAGCAGCTTAGGGAGGTCGGGAATGGACTATGGCTACACCTTC
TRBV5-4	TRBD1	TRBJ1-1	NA	CASSDRDRGIGFTEAFF	TGTGCCAGCAGCGACCGGGACAGGGGAATTGGATTCACTGAAGCTTTCTTT
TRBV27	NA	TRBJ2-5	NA	CASSLNNGETQYF	TGTGCCAGCAGTTTAAACAACGGGGAGACCCAGTACTTC
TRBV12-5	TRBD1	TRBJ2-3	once	CASATGVGDTQYF	TGTGCTAGTGCGACAGGGGTGGGAGATACGCAGTATTTT
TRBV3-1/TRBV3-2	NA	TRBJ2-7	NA	CASSLTGGVAEQYF	TGTGCCAGCAGCCTCACTGGAGGGGTCGCCGAGCAGTACTTC
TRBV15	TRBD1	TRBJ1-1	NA	CASGTGDLNTEAFF	TGTGCCAGCGGGACAGGGGACCTGAACACTGAAGCTTTCTTT
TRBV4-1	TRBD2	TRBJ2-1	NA	CASSQSRLGGLAGVSEQFF	TGCGCCAGCAGCCAATCTAGGCTAGGTGGGCTAGCGGGAGTCTCTGAGCAGTTCTTC
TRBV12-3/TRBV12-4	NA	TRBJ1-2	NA	CASSKNGGGYTF	TGTGCCAGCAGTAAAAACGGGGGTGGCTACACCTTC
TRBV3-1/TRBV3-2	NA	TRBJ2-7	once	CASRSPSSYEQYF	TGTGCCAGCAGATCTCCCAGCTCCTACGAGCAGTACTTC
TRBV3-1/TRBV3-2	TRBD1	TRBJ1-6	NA	CASSRQGGNSPLHF	TGTGCCAGCAGCCGACAGGGGGGGAATTCACCCCTCCACTTT
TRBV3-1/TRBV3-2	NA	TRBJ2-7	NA	CASSQRSRVEEQYF	TGTGCCAGCAGCCAACGTAGCAGGGTCGAGGAGCAGTACTTC
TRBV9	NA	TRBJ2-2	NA	CASSVSGTNTGELFF	TGTGCCAGCAGCGTATCGGGGACTAACACCGGGGAGCTGTTTTTT